This T cell receptor beta chain was obtained from a study of T cell responses to AZD1222 COVID-19 vaccine. As for the study in general: Pooling was applied to second doses at about 4 or about 12 weeks. The study, taken as a whole, reports: Baseline testing showed seropositivity in only a handful of AZD1222 recipients.

This clone was seen only a few times. Its antigen is as yet unknown. There are 13 residues in the CDR3. Germline assignment: CDR1 MNHEY and CDR2 SMNVEV (reference sequence). V was shortened by 0 bases and J by 3 bases, with 6 bases between the two germline ends. Sequencing used immunoSEQ multiplex PCR; TCRdb keeps in-frame clones, though not all of them. The sample records some 140,000 clones, roughly 90% being singletons. This TCR was sampled from an adult in good health. This specimen consisted of peripheral blood, obtained on day 0 of AZD1222 vaccination. The chain is built from TRBV27 and TRBJ2-7; D might be TRBD1 or TRBD2, each matching 5 bases. For the CDR3, the DNA is TGTGCCAGCAGTTTATCTGGGGGCTACGAGCAGTACTTC. Protein sequence: CASSLSGGYEQYF.